The 25 T cell receptor beta chains below come from one sample, sequenced in a study of T cell changes during pregnancy in multiple sclerosis. Data came from immunoSEQ multiplex PCR; TCRdb stores just in-frame clones and leaves some out. Among about 41,000 clones listed, about 89% were seen once. Sequencing was performed on CD4+ T cells from peripheral blood mononuclear cells, taken in the first trimester of pregnancy. The receptors were sampled from a female donor with multiple sclerosis, enrolled in a pregnancy study.

The chain uses TRBV2 and TRBJ2-1; 10 nucleotides align to TRBD1. V lost 6 bases to trimming and J lost 3 bases; unmatched junction nucleotides: 5. CDR3 length equals 15 residues. Germline-derived CDR1 and CDR2 are SNHLY and FYNNEI. The CDR3 is CASRARTGGYNEQFF. Here the CDR3 DNA reads TGTGCCAGCAGGGCAAGGACAGGGGGCTACAATGAGCAGTTCTTC.

V and J are TRBV7-9 and TRBJ1-5; 8 bases agree with TRBD1. Germline V gene lookup returns CDR1 SEHNR and CDR2 FQNEAQ (reference sequence). This CDR3 comprises 14 residues. V was pared by 5 bases and J by 7 bases, with 7 bases of the junction left unmatched. CDR3 in DNA: TGTGCCAGCAGCCCAGGGGGCGCTGGACAGCCCCAGCATTTT. Translating gives CASSPGGAGQPQHF.

J is TRBJ1-1 and V is TRBV29-1; no clear D gene. V lost 5 bases and J lost 11, with 18 bases in between. Germline values: CDR1 SQVTM, CDR2 ANQGSEA. The length of the CDR3 is 12 residues. CDR3 in DNA: TGCAGCGTTAAGTCTGAGTCGACTACGGCTTTCTTT. This encodes CSVKSESTTAFF.

This chain links TRBV29-1 with TRBJ2-1; D ambiguous. Germline V gene data show CDR1 as SQVTM and CDR2 as ANQGSEA. Trimming took 4 bases from V and 6 from J, leaving 7 bases between them. This CDR3 has 11 amino acids. CDR3 nucleotides: TGCAGCGTTGGTAGCAGCAATGAGCAGTTCTTC. It specifies CSVGSSNEQFF.

The chain recombines TRBV29-1 with TRBJ2-5; TRBD2 matches at 11 bases. There are 15 residues in the CDR3. Germline trimming cut 4 bases from V and 5 bases from J; bases unmatched to any gene: 9. Germline CDR1 reads SQVTM; CDR2 reads ANQGSEA. CDR3 sequence reads: CSVAELAGARETQYF. The DNA for the CDR3 is TGCAGCGTTGCGGAACTAGCGGGAGCGCGGGAGACCCAGTACTTC.

The chain combines TRBV30 with TRBJ2-7, with a possible D match to TRBD1 (6 bases). This CDR3 contains 17 residues. Between the trimmed V and J ends, which lost 0 bases and 7 bases, there was a span of 25 bases. Germline V lookup: CDR1 GTSNPN, CDR2 SVGIG (reference sequence). CDR3 sequence (DNA): TGTGCCTGGAGTGTGAAGGGGTGGACAGAAGGAAAGGGAGAGCAGTACTTC. Translation gives CAWSVKGWTEGKGEQYF.

The rearrangement links TRBV18 to TRBJ2-2; D ambiguous. Germline CDR1 is KGHSH and CDR2 is LQKENI. Trimming stripped 3 bases from V and 1 base from J, with 12 bases between. This CDR3 comprises 16 residues. DNA of the CDR3: TGTGCCAGCTCACCGTCACAGAATCGGAACACCGGGGAGCTGTTTTTT. Protein product: CASSPSQNRNTGELFF. The full variable domain, its missing parts supplied by reference TRBV18 and TRBJ2-2, is NAGVMQNPRHLVRRRGQEARLRCSPMKGHSHVYWYRQLPEEGLKFMVYLQKENIIDESGMPKERFSAEFPKEGPSILRIQQVVRGDSAAYFCASSPSQNRNTGELFFGEGSRLTVL.

The gene calls are TRBV27 and TRBJ2-7; 14 bases are shared with TRBD2. CDR1 is MNHEY, CDR2 SMNVEV, per germline (reference sequence). With V trimmed by 0 bases and J by 2 bases, 6 bases remained unmatched. This CDR3 has 18 amino acids. Written as DNA, the CDR3 is TGTGCCAGCAGTTTATCGAGGACTAGCGGGAGGTTTCCCTACGAGCAGTACTTC. Amino acid sequence: CASSLSRTSGRFPYEQYF.

This clone has a handful of counts. The chain employs TRBV2 and TRBJ1-1; D is ambiguous. The ends were cut back, 2 bases at V and 0 bases at J, with 4 bases in the middle. The germline V gene has CDR1 SNHLY and CDR2 FYNNEI. This CDR3 spans 13 amino acids. CDR3 DNA: TGTGCCAGCAGTGAATCGGTGAACACTGAAGCTTTCTTT. This encodes CASSESVNTEAFF. Looking up the rest from reference TRBV2 and TRBJ1-1 gives the full variable domain: EPEVTQTPSHQVTQMGQEVILRCVPISNHLYFYWYRQILGQKVEFLVSFYNNEISEKSEIFDDQFSVERPDGSNFTLKIRSTKLEDSAMYFCASSESVNTEAFFGQGTRLTVV.

V gene TRBV7-2 combines with J gene TRBJ1-2; no clear D. Per the germline V gene, CDR1 is SGHTA and CDR2 is FQGNSA. The CDR3 consists of 13 residues. V was pared by 5 bases and J by 0 bases, with 7 bases between. CDR3 region: CASSLAANYGYTF. The CDR3 coding sequence is TGTGCCAGCAGCCTCGCAGCTAACTATGGCTACACCTTC.

This chain connects TRBV29-1 to TRBJ2-1, with TRBD1 matching over 7 bases. The CDR3 totals 14 residues. From germline, CDR1 is SQVTM and CDR2 ANQGSEA. J lost 2 bases, V lost 7 bases, and 8 bases had no gene match. Here the CDR3 DNA reads TGCAGCGCCAGGAACAGGGGTCCCTACAATGAGCAGTTCTTC. Protein product: CSARNRGPYNEQFF.

The chain is built from TRBV7-8 and TRBJ2-5; TRBD1 matches 9 bases. J was trimmed by 4 bases and V by 5 bases; bases with no gene match: 11. The CDR3 runs 16 residues. CDR1 and CDR2 (germline): SGHVS, FQNEAQ. CDR3 residues: CASSTDGQGSGETQYF. CDR3 nucleotides: TGTGCCAGCAGCACGGATGGACAGGGGTCGGGAGAGACCCAGTACTTC.

The CDR3 bases are TGTGCCAGCAGTTCGGGACTTAGGACAGATACGCAGTATTTT. Protein: CASSSGLRTDTQYF. The chain uses TRBV27 and TRBJ2-3; D is possibly TRBD2 (6 bases). CDR3 length: 14 amino acids. Germline-derived CDR1 and CDR2 are MNHEY and SMNVEV (reference sequence). V gave up 4 bases and J gave up 3 bases, with 11 bases separating them.

DNA for the CDR3: TGTGCCAGCAGCGTCGCAGGGGTGGGGGATGGCTACACCTTC. It is translated as CASSVAGVGDGYTF. J is TRBJ1-2 and V is TRBV9; D is possibly TRBD1 (6 bases). The CDR3 covers 14 residues. V was shortened by 2 bases and J by 6 bases, with 14 bases between the two germline ends. Germline-derived CDR1 and CDR2 are SGDLS and YYNGEE. The full variable domain, in which reference TRBV9 and TRBJ1-2 provide the parts outside the CDR3, is DSGVTQTPKHLITATGQRVTLRCSPRSGDLSVYWYQQSLDQGLQFLIQYYNGEERAKGNILERFSAQQFPDLHSELNLSSLELGDSALYFCASSVAGVGDGYTFGSGTRLTVV.

The CDR3 DNA is TGTGCCAGCAGCTCCGGACAGGGGTACCATGGCTACACCTTC. It specifies CASSSGQGYHGYTF. The rearrangement links TRBV7-2 to TRBJ1-2, with 9 positions matching TRBD1. J gave up 6 bases and V 4 bases, and 6 bases lay outside the gene matches. The CDR3 runs 14 residues. Germline-derived CDR1 and CDR2 are SGHTA and FQGNSA.

The V and J genes are TRBV4-2 and TRBJ2-1; 8 bases align to TRBD1. The CDR3 has 16 residues. CDR1 LGHNA and CDR2 YNFKEQ come from the germline V gene. V shed 4 bases and J 6 bases; nucleotides not matched to a gene: 11. The CDR3 region is CASSLGGTGKGNEQFF. The CDR3 DNA follows: TGTGCCAGCAGCCTCGGCGGGACAGGAAAGGGCAATGAGCAGTTCTTC.

The CDR3, as DNA: TGTGCCAGTAGTACCCCGACTCGTGGCTACACCTTC. Its translation: CASSTPTRGYTF. The V and J genes are TRBV19 and TRBJ1-2; D not certain. This CDR3 has 12 residues. Trimming left V 4 bases short and J 7 bases short, with 10 bases between. CDR1 and CDR2 from the germline V gene are LNHDA and SQIVND (reference sequence). Full variable domain (remainder filled in from reference TRBV19 and TRBJ1-2): DGGITQSPKYLFRKEGQNVTLSCEQNLNHDAMYWYRQDPGQGLRLIYYSQIVNDFQKGDIAEGYSVSREKKESFPLTVTSAQKNPTAFYLCASSTPTRGYTFGSGTRLTVV.

V is TRBV30 and J is TRBJ2-2; D not certain. Germline V CDR1 and CDR2: GTSNPN, SVGIG (reference sequence). CDR3 length: 14 residues. Trimming took 0 bases from V and 4 from J, leaving 9 bases between them. CDR3 protein: CAWSVPRTTGELFF. DNA for the CDR3: TGTGCCTGGAGTGTACCCAGAACCACCGGGGAGCTGTTTTTT. The whole variable domain, filled in from reference TRBV30 and TRBJ2-2, reads SQTIHQWPATLVQPVGSPLSLECTVEGTSNPNLYWYRQAAGRGLQLLFYSVGIGQISSEVPQNLSASRPQDRQFILSSKKLLLSDSGFYLCAWSVPRTTGELFFGEGSRLTVL.

This clone was detected a few times. V usage is TRBV6-6 and J usage is TRBJ1-5, with D unclear. CDR3 size: 14 residues. With 6 bases removed from V and 0 bases from J, the gap between germline ends came to 9 bases. Per the germline V gene, CDR1 is MNHNY and CDR2 is SVGAGI (reference sequence). CDR3 region: CASREDGSNQPQHF. The CDR3 DNA reads TGTGCCAGCAGGGAGGACGGTAGCAATCAGCCCCAGCATTTT.

The chain recombines TRBV27 with TRBJ1-2; perhaps TRBD1 as D (6 bases). Between the trimmed V and J ends, which lost 6 bases and 7 bases, there was a span of 9 bases. The CDR3 length is 11 residues. CDR1 is MNHEY, CDR2 SMNVEV, per germline (reference sequence). CDR3 sequence (DNA): TGTGCCAGCAGCTCAGGGGTTGGCTACACCTTC. It is translated as CASSSGVGYTF.

The V and J genes are TRBV27 and TRBJ2-2; TRBD2 matches 12 bases. Trimming took 8 bases from V and 2 from J; bases not matched to a gene: 12. The CDR3 has 18 residues. Germline V lookup: CDR1 MNHEY, CDR2 SMNVEV (reference sequence). The CDR3 region has the DNA TGTGCCAGCCAACCCCCCACCGGACTAGCGGGAAACACCGGGGAGCTGTTTTTT. It specifies CASQPPTGLAGNTGELFF.

The CDR3 nucleotides read TGTGCCATCAGAGGGACTAGCGAGTACGAGCAGTACTTC. This gives the protein CAIRGTSEYEQYF. The J gene is TRBJ2-7, the V gene TRBV10-3, with 10 bases matching TRBD2. With V trimmed by 6 bases and J by 4 bases, 3 bases remained unmatched. The germline V gene encodes CDR1 ENHRY and CDR2 SYGVKD. The CDR3 covers 13 residues.

The chain uses TRBV21-1 and TRBJ1-1; TRBD1 was called by the table and not checked on the DNA. TRBV21-1 has pseudogene status. The CDR3 extends over 14 amino acids. The DNA of the CDR3 is TGTGCCAGCAGCAAAGATTCGAAGGGGCAGGGGGCTTTCTTT. Amino acids: CASSKDSKGQGAFF.

V and J are TRBV19 and TRBJ1-1; tentative D call: TRBD1 (5 bases). This CDR3 has 13 residues. Germline V gene data show CDR1 as LNHDA and CDR2 as SQIVND (reference sequence). The ends were cut back, 6 bases at V and 1 base at J, with 9 bases in the middle. CDR3 amino acids: CASRLGANTEAFF. The CDR3 DNA reads as TGTGCCAGTAGATTAGGGGCGAACACTGAAGCTTTCTTT.

Concerning this clone itself: At one of its ends the junction is not consistent with the germline gene, which may arise from a read error. The chain has TRBV7-7 and TRBJ2-1, with 7 bases aligning to TRBD2. CDR3 length: 13 residues. The germline V gene encodes CDR1 SSHAT and CDR2 FNYEAQ (reference sequence). CDR3 sequence (DNA): TGTGCTAGCAGCTTAGCAGCGGGAAATGAGCAGTTCTTC. It yields the protein CASSLAAGNEQFF.